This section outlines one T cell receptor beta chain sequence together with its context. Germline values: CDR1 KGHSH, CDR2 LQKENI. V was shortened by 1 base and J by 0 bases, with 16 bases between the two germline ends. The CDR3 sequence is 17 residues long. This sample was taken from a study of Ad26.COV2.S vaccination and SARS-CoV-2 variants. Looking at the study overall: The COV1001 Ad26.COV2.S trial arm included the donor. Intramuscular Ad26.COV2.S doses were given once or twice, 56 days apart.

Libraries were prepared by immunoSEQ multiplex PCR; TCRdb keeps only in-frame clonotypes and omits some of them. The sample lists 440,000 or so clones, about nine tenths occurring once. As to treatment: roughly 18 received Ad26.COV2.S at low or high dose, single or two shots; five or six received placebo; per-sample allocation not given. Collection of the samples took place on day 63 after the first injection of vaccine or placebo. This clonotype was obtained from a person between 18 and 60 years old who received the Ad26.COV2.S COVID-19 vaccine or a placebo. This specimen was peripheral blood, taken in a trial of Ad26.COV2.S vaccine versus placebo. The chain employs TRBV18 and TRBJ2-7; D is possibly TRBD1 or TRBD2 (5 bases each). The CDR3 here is CASSPLHLGEGSYEQYF. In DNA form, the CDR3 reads TGTGCCAGCTCACCACTGCACTTGGGGGAAGGCTCCTACGAGCAGTACTTC.